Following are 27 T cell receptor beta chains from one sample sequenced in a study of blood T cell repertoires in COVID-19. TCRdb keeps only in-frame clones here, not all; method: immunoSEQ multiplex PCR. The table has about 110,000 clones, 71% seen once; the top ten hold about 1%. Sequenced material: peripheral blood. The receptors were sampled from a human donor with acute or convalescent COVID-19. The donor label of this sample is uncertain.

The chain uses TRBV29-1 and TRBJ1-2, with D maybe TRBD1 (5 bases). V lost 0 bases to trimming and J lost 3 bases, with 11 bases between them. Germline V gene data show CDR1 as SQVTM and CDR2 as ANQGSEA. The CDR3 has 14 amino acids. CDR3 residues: CSVEDREVYYGYTF. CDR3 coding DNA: TGCAGCGTTGAAGACAGGGAGGTTTACTATGGCTACACCTTC.

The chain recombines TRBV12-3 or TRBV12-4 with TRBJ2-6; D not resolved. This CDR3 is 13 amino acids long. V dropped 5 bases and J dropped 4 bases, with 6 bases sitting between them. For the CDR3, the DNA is TGTGCCAGCAGTACTTGGGGGGCCAACGTCCTGACTTTC. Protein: CASSTWGANVLTF.

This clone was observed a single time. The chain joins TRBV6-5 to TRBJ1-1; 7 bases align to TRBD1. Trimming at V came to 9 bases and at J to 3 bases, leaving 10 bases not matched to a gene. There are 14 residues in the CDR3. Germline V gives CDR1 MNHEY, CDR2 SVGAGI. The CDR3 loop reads CASKTGNPYTEAFF. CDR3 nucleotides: TGTGCCAGTAAGACAGGGAATCCGTACACTGAAGCTTTCTTT.

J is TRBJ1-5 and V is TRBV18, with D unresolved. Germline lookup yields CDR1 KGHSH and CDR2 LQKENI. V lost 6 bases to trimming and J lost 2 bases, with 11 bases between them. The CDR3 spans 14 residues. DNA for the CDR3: TGTGCCAGCTCCTCCGGTTTGGGCAATCAGCCCCAGCATTTT. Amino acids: CASSSGLGNQPQHF.

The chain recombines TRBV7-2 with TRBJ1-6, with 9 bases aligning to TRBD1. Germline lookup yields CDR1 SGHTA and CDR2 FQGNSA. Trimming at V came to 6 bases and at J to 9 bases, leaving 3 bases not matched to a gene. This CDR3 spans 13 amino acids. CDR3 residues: CASRGQGGSPLHF. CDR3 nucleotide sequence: TGTGCCAGCAGGGGACAGGGTGGTTCACCCCTCCACTTT.

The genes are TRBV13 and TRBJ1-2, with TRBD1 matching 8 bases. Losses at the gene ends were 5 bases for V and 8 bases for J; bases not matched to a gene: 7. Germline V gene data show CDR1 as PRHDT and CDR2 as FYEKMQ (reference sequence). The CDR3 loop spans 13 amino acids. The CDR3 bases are TGTGCCAGCAGCGGACAGGGAGGAGACGGCTACACCTTC. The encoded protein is CASSGQGGDGYTF.

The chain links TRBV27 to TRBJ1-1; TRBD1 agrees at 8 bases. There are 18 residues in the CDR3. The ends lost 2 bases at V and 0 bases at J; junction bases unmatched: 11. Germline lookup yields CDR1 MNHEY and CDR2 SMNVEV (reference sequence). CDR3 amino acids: CASSLRWQGANMNTEAFF. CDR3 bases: TGTGCCAGCAGTTTAAGGTGGCAGGGGGCGAACATGAACACTGAAGCTTTCTTT.

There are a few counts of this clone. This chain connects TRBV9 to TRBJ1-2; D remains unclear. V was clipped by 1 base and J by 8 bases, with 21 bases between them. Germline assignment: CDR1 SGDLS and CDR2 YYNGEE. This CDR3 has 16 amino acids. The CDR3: CASSVTWGAGMGGYTF. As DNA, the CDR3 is TGTGCCAGCAGCGTAACGTGGGGAGCGGGAATGGGGGGCTACACCTTC.

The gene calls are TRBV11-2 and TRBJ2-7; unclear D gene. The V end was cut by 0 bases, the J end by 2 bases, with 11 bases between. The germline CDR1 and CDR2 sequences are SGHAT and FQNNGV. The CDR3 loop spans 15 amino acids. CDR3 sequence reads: CASSLDPAGTYEQYF. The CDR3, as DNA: TGTGCCAGCAGCTTAGATCCAGCAGGAACCTACGAGCAGTACTTC.

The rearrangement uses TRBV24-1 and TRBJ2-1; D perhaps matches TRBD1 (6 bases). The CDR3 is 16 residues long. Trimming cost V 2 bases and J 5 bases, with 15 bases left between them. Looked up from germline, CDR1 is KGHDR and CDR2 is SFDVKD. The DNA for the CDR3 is TGTGCCACCAGTGATTATACAGGGCTAGGGAACAATGAGCAGTTCTTC. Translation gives CATSDYTGLGNNEQFF.

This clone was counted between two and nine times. This CDR3 is CASSSGSYGYTF. CDR3 nucleotide sequence: TGTGCCAGCAGCTCCGGGTCCTATGGCTACACCTTC. The chain combines TRBV28 with TRBJ1-2; D gene ambiguous. The V and J ends lost 6 bases and 4 bases respectively, with 9 bases between them. The CDR3 has 12 residues. Germline CDR1 and CDR2: MDHEN and SYDVKM.

The DNA for the CDR3 is TGTGCCAGCAGTTTGAGGCTAGCGGGGACCTACGAGCAGTACTTC. This sequence encodes CASSLRLAGTYEQYF. The chain links TRBV28 to TRBJ2-7, with 9 bases lining up with TRBD2. The ends lost 3 bases at V and 2 bases at J; junction bases unmatched: 5. The CDR3 consists of 15 residues. Germline CDR1 reads MDHEN; CDR2 reads SYDVKM.

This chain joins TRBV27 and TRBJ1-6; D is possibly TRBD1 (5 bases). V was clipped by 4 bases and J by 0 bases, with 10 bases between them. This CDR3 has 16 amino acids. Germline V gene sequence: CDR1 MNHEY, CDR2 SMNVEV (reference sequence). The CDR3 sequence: CASSYRQSSYNSPLHF. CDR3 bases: TGTGCCAGCAGTTACCGACAGAGCTCCTATAATTCACCCCTCCACTTT.

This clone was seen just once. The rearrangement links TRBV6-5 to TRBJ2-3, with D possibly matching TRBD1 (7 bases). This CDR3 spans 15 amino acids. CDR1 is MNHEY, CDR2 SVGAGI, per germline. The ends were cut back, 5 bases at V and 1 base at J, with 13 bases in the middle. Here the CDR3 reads CASSRQGGGTDTQYF. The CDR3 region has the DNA TGTGCCAGCAGTAGACAGGGAGGAGGCACAGATACGCAGTATTTT.

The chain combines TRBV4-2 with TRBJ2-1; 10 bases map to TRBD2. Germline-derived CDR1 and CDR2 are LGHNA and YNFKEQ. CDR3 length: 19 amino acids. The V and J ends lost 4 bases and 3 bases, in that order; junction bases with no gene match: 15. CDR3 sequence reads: CASSRPRRSGGADYNEQFF. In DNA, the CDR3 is TGTGCCAGCAGCCGCCCAAGGAGAAGCGGGGGGGCCGACTACAATGAGCAGTTCTTC.

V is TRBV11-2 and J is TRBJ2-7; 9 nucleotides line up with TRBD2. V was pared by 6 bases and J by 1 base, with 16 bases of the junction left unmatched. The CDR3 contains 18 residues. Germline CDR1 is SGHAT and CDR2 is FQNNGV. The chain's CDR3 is CASSKLSGGWGLSYEQYF. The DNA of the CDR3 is TGTGCCAGCAGTAAACTAAGCGGGGGGTGGGGTTTATCCTACGAGCAGTACTTC.

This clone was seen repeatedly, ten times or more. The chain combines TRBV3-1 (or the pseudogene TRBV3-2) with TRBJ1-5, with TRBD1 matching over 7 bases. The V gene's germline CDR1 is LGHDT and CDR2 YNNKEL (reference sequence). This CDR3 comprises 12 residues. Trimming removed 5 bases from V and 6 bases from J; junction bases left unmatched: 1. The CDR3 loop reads CASSSGGQPQHF. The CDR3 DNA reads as TGTGCCAGCAGCTCAGGGGGTCAGCCCCAGCATTTT.

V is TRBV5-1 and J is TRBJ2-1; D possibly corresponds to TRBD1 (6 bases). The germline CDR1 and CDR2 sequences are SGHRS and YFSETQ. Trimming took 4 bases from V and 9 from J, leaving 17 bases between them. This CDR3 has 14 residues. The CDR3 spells CASSLGQPTGEQFF. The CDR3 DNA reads TGCGCCAGCAGCCTAGGACAGCCTACAGGTGAGCAGTTCTTC.

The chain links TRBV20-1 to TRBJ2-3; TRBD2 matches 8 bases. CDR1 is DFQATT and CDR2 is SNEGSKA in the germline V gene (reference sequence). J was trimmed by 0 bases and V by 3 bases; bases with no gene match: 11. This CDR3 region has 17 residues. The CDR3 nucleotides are TGCAGTGCTAGTCCGGGGAGCGGGGGCTCTAGCACAGATACGCAGTATTTT. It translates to CSASPGSGGSSTDTQYF.

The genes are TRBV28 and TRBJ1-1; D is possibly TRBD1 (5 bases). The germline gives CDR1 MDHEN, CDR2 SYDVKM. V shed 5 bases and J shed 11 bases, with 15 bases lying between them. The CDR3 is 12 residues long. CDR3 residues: CASSARKGLAFF. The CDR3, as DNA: TGTGCCAGCAGTGCCCGGAAGGGGCTTGCTTTCTTT.

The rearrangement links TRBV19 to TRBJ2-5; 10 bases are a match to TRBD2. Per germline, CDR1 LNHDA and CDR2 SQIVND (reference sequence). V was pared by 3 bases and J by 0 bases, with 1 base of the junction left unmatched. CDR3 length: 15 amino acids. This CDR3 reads CASSITSGDQETQYF. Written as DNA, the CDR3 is TGTGCCAGTAGTATCACTAGCGGGGACCAAGAGACCCAGTACTTC. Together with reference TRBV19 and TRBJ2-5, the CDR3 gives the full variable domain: DGGITQSPKYLFRKEGQNVTLSCEQNLNHDAMYWYRQDPGQGLRLIYYSQIVNDFQKGDIAEGYSVSREKKESFPLTVTSAQKNPTAFYLCASSITSGDQETQYFGPGTRLLVL.

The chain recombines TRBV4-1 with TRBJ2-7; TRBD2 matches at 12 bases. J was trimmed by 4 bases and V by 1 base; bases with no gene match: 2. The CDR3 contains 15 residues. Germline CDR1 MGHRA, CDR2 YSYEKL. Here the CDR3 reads CASSQASGGAYEQYF. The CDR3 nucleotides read TGCGCCAGCAGCCAAGCTAGCGGGGGGGCGTACGAGCAGTACTTC.

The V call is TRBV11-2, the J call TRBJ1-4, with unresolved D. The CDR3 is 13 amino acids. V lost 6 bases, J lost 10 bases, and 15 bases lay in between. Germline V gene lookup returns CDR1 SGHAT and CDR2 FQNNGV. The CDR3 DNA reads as TGTGCCAGCAGACCTGCCAGGCACGGAAAACTGTTTTTT. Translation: CASRPARHGKLFF.

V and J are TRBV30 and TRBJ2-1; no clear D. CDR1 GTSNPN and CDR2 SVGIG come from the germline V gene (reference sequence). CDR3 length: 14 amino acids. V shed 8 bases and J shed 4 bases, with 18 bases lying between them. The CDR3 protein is CARASSATYNEQFF. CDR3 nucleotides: TGTGCCCGTGCGTCCTCAGCGACGTACAATGAGCAGTTCTTC.

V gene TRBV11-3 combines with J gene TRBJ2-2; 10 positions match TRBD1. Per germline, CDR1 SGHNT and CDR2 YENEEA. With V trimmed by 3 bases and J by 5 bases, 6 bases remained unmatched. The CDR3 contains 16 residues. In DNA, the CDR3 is TGTGCCAGCAGCTTTAGATCGGGACAGGGGACCGGGGAGCTGTTTTTT. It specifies CASSFRSGQGTGELFF.

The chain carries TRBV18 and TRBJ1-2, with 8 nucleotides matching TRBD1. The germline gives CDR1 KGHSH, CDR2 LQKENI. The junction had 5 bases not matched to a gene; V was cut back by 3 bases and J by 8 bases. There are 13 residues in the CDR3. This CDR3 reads CASSPGQEGGYTF. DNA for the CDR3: TGTGCCAGCTCACCGGGACAGGAAGGGGGCTACACCTTC.

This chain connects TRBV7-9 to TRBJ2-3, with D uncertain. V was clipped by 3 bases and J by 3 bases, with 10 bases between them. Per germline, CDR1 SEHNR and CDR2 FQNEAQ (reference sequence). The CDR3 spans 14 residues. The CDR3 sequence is CASSFESQTDTQYF. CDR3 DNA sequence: TGTGCCAGCAGCTTCGAATCCCAGACAGATACGCAGTATTTT.